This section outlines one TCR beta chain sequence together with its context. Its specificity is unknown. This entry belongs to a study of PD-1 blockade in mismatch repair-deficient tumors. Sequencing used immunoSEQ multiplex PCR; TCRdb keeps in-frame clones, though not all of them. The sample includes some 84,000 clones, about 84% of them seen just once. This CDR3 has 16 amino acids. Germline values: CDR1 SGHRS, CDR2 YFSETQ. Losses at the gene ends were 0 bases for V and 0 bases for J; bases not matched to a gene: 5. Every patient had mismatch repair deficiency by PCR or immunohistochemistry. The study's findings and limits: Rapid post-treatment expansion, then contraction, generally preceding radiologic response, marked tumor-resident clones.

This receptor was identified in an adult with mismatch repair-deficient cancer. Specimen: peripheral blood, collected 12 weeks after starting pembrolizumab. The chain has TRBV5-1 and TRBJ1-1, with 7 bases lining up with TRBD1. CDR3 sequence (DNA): TGCGCCAGCAGCTTGGGTAGGGGGCAGATGAACACTGAAGCTTTCTTT. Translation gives CASSLGRGQMNTEAFF.